These 28 T cell receptor beta chains were all obtained from the same sample, sequenced in a study of beta chain features in type 1 diabetes. Broader study findings: TCRB CDR3s from Type 1 diabetes patients were moderately but significantly shorter in all four CD4+ subsets.

Every isolated RNA sample was fully reverse transcribed, so sequencing captured expressed TCRB transcripts. Measured with immunoSEQ multiplex PCR; TCRdb has only the in-frame clones, and not every one. The data hold a few hundred thousand clones, with over 9% observed a single time. No cognate antigen is known for these TCRs. The sequenced sample consisted of central memory CD4+ T cells from blood. Source of these receptors: a man younger than 40 with type 1 diabetes.

The chain couples TRBV5-1 to TRBJ2-7, with 11 bases matching TRBD1. The germline V gene has CDR1 SGHRS and CDR2 YFSETQ. This CDR3 contains 14 residues. V shed 3 bases and J 3 bases; nucleotides not matched to a gene: 2. CDR3 nucleotide sequence: TGCGCCAGCAGCTCCGGGACAGGGGGCTACGAGCAGTACTTC. Protein: CASSSGTGGYEQYF.

This clone occurred many times. This rearrangement joins TRBV28 to TRBJ1-1, with a possible D match to TRBD1 (6 bases). The CDR3 contains 16 residues. The germline CDR1 and CDR2 sequences are MDHEN and SYDVKM. Trimming pared 4 bases from V and 4 bases from J, leaving 19 bases between. As DNA, the CDR3 is TGTGCCAGCAGTTCCCGGCGGGGGCCCGGAGGCACTGAAGCTTTCTTT. Its protein product is CASSSRRGPGGTEAFF.

V gene TRBV28 combines with J gene TRBJ1-2; D unresolved. The germline V and J ends were trimmed by 5 bases and 3 bases, with 13 bases remaining between them. CDR1 and CDR2 from the germline V gene are MDHEN and SYDVKM. This CDR3 is built from 14 residues. The CDR3 spells CASSIPTLDYGYTF. The CDR3 DNA is TGTGCCAGCAGTATTCCTACTCTCGACTATGGCTACACCTTC.

The chain combines TRBV19 with TRBJ1-2; 7 bases align to TRBD1. With 3 bases clipped from V and 0 bases from J, the junction kept 13 bases outside the gene matches. This CDR3 has 18 residues. Per the germline V gene, CDR1 is LNHDA and CDR2 is SQIVND (reference sequence). The CDR3 region is CASSIKATGTKANYGYTF. DNA for the CDR3: TGTGCCAGTAGTATTAAGGCGACAGGGACCAAAGCTAACTATGGCTACACCTTC.

This clone occurred a few times. The chain has TRBV28 and TRBJ1-4; TRBD1 matches 8 bases. The CDR3 is 16 amino acids. Trimming removed 5 bases from V and 8 bases from J; junction bases left unmatched: 13. Per the germline V gene, CDR1 is MDHEN and CDR2 is SYDVKM. This chain's CDR3 is CASSLAGQGLGEKLFF. The CDR3 nucleotides read TGTGCCAGCAGTCTGGCCGGACAGGGACTAGGGGAAAAACTGTTTTTT.

There are many counts of this clone. The J gene is TRBJ2-7, the V gene TRBV6-6, with 7 positions matching TRBD2. The CDR3 runs to 15 residues. CDR1 is MNHNY, CDR2 SVGAGI, per germline (reference sequence). After removal of 2 bases from V and 2 bases from J, the junction contained 6 bases not matched to a gene. The DNA for the CDR3 is TGTGCCAGCAGTTACGGAGGCAGCGGGGCCTACGAGCAGTACTTC. Its translation: CASSYGGSGAYEQYF.

This clone occurred many times. The chain couples TRBV6-6 to TRBJ2-2, with D possibly being TRBD2 (6 bases). CDR1 and CDR2 from the germline V gene are MNHNY and SVGAGI (reference sequence). This CDR3 has 14 amino acids. V was cut by 10 bases and J by 2 bases, with 14 bases left in between. CDR3 residues: CATQGLRNTGELFF. CDR3 sequence (DNA): TGTGCCACCCAGGGACTTCGTAACACCGGGGAGCTGTTTTTT.

This chain connects TRBV7-9 to TRBJ1-1; TRBD1 might be the D (5 bases). Between the trimmed V and J ends, which lost 3 bases and 4 bases, there was a span of 9 bases. Germline CDR1 SEHNR, CDR2 FQNEAQ (reference sequence). The CDR3 has 13 amino acids. CDR3 in amino acids: CASSFIGTTEAFF. The CDR3 DNA reads TGTGCCAGCAGCTTTATAGGGACCACTGAAGCTTTCTTT.

The chain recombines TRBV10-3 with TRBJ1-3, with TRBD1 matching over 7 bases. This CDR3 region has 16 residues. Germline CDR1 reads ENHRY; CDR2 reads SYGVKD. The junction had 6 bases not matched to a gene; V was cut back by 3 bases and J by 1 base. The CDR3 DNA reads TGTGCCATCAGTGACAAGGGGGCTCTGTCTGGAAACACCATATATTTT. Translating gives CAISDKGALSGNTIYF.

To note about this clone: Other DNA sequences within the sample encode an identical CDR3. The gene calls are TRBV7-9 and TRBJ1-5; 7 positions agree with TRBD1. Per germline, CDR1 SEHNR and CDR2 FQNEAQ (reference sequence). The CDR3 runs to 13 residues. V gave up 5 bases and J gave up 5 bases; unmatched junction bases: 3. CDR3 DNA sequence: TGTGCCAGCAGCCGGGACAGAGATCAGCCCCAGCATTTT. Amino acid sequence: CASSRDRDQPQHF. Based on the CDR3 plus reference TRBV7-9 and TRBJ1-5, the full variable domain is DTGVSQNPRHKITKRGQNVTFRCDPISEHNRLYWYRQTLGQGPEFLTYFQNEAQLEKSRLLSDRFSAERPKGSFSTLEIQRTEQGDSAMYLCASSRDRDQPQHFGDGTRLSIL.

In its sample, this clone was seen a few times. The rearrangement links TRBV6-1 to TRBJ2-5; the D is unclear. Deletions cut 0 bases from V and 6 bases from J, with 14 bases between. Germline V lookup: CDR1 MNHNS, CDR2 SASEGT. The CDR3 has 15 amino acids. In nucleotides, the CDR3 is TGTGCCAGCAGTGAAGCGGTCTACGCGATTCAGACCCAGTACTTC. It codes for CASSEAVYAIQTQYF.

This clone was detected ten times or more. The V gene is TRBV5-4, the J gene TRBJ1-2, with a possible D match to TRBD1 (5 bases). The CDR3 covers 16 residues. Germline CDR1 reads SGHNT; CDR2 reads YYREEE (reference sequence). The germline V and J ends were trimmed by 4 bases and 4 bases, with 20 bases remaining between them. The CDR3 DNA reads TGTGCCAGCAGCCCTAACCCCCAAGGGGAAACCTATGGCTACACCTTC. This translates into CASSPNPQGETYGYTF.

The chain carries TRBV29-1 and TRBJ2-5; 9 bases fit TRBD1. Germline CDR1 is SQVTM and CDR2 is ANQGSEA. The CDR3 loop spans 12 amino acids. The junction had 2 bases not matched to a gene; V was cut back by 5 bases and J by 4 bases. CDR3 loop: CSVKQGAETQYF. The CDR3 DNA is TGCAGCGTTAAACAGGGGGCAGAGACCCAGTACTTC.

This clone appeared a few times. The V gene is TRBV25-1, the J gene TRBJ2-5; 8 bases fit TRBD1. The trim removed 6 bases at V and 2 bases at J, leaving 5 bases unmatched. This CDR3 is 14 amino acids long. The germline V gene encodes CDR1 MGHDK and CDR2 SYGVNS. The CDR3 DNA is TGTGCCAGCAGCCGCCGGACAGGGCAAGAGACCCAGTACTTC. This encodes CASSRRTGQETQYF.

CDR3 sequence (DNA): TGCGCCAGCAGCCAAGAGGGGACAGGGGTAGAGACCCAGTACTTC. It yields the protein CASSQEGTGVETQYF. The rearrangement joins TRBV4-3 to TRBJ2-5, with 10 bases fitting TRBD1. J lost 4 bases, V lost 0 bases, and 2 bases had no gene match. Germline V gives CDR1 LGHNA, CDR2 YSLEER. The CDR3 is 15 residues long.

This chain uses TRBV19 with TRBJ2-7; no definite D call. The V end lost 6 bases, the J end lost 6 bases, and 18 bases lay between the germline ends. This CDR3 region has 14 residues. CDR1 and CDR2 from the germline V gene are LNHDA and SQIVND (reference sequence). The CDR3 DNA reads TGTGCCAGTAGATTGGGCGGTCCTACGATCGAGCAGTACTTC. This encodes CASRLGGPTIEQYF. The whole variable domain, remainder taken from reference TRBV19 and TRBJ2-7, is DGGITQSPKYLFRKEGQNVTLSCEQNLNHDAMYWYRQDPGQGLRLIYYSQIVNDFQKGDIAEGYSVSREKKESFPLTVTSAQKNPTAFYLCASRLGGPTIEQYFGPGTRLTVT.

This clone was detected a few times. The chain uses TRBV5-5 and TRBJ2-7; D remains unclear. CDR3 length equals 11 residues. The V end lost 2 bases, the J end lost 6 bases, and 6 bases lay between the germline ends. Germline CDR1 and CDR2: SGHKS and YYEKEE (reference sequence). The CDR3 region is CASSFVGEQYF. DNA of the CDR3: TGTGCCAGCAGCTTCGTTGGCGAGCAGTACTTC.

The chain recombines TRBV2 with TRBJ2-3, with a weak D call TRBD2 (5 bases). The ends were cut back, 11 bases at V and 5 bases at J, with 20 bases in the middle. Germline-derived CDR1 and CDR2 are SNHLY and FYNNEI. The CDR3 length is 14 residues. This CDR3 reads CAGGLGRTEDTQYF. CDR3 DNA sequence: TGTGCCGGAGGACTGGGCCGTACTGAAGATACGCAGTATTTT.

This clone was counted only a few times. This chain uses TRBV4-1 with TRBJ2-3; TRBD2 matches at 9 bases. CDR3 length: 16 amino acids. V dropped 2 bases and J dropped 0; count of bases not matched to a gene: 3. Germline lookup yields CDR1 MGHRA and CDR2 YSYEKL. Here the CDR3 reads CASSQNSGRSTDTQYF. The CDR3 DNA reads as TGCGCCAGCAGCCAAAACAGCGGGAGGAGCACAGATACGCAGTATTTT.

The CDR3 protein is CASSPQGDYGYTF. In DNA form, the CDR3 reads TGTGCCAGCAGCCCACAGGGTGACTATGGCTACACCTTC. V usage is TRBV11-2 and J usage is TRBJ1-2, with D perhaps TRBD1 (6 bases). The CDR3 extends over 13 amino acids. CDR1 and CDR2 (germline): SGHAT, FQNNGV. Trimming pared 5 bases from V and 3 bases from J, leaving 10 bases between.

Many counts were recorded for this clone. The CDR3 loop is CASSYSSRGTEAFF. In nucleotides, the CDR3 is TGTGCCAGCAGTTACTCGTCCCGGGGCACTGAAGCTTTCTTT. The chain uses TRBV6-6 and TRBJ1-1; D uncertain. CDR1 MNHNY and CDR2 SVGAGI come from the germline V gene (reference sequence). Trimming left V 0 bases short and J 4 bases short, with 9 bases between. The CDR3 is made up of 14 amino acids.

A single count supports this clone. The gene calls are TRBV2 and TRBJ2-3; 9 bases align to TRBD2. CDR3 length: 13 residues. The V gene's germline CDR1 is SNHLY and CDR2 FYNNEI. The J segment lost 5 bases and the V segment lost 10 bases, leaving 7 bases of the junction unmatched. The CDR3 DNA sequence: TGTGCCATCCGCGGGGGGGATGGAGATACGCAGTATTTT. This translates into CAIRGGDGDTQYF.

The rearrangement uses TRBV28 and TRBJ1-1; TRBD1 agrees at 11 bases. This CDR3 region has 15 residues. Germline V gene lookup returns CDR1 MDHEN and CDR2 SYDVKM. J was trimmed by 5 bases and V by 7 bases; bases with no gene match: 9. CDR3 bases: TGTGCCAGCATCGGGACAGGGGGATCATGGACTGAAGCTTTCTTT. It yields the protein CASIGTGGSWTEAFF. Full variable domain (rest looked up from reference TRBV28 and TRBJ1-1): DVKVTQSSRYLVKRTGEKVFLECVQDMDHENMFWYRQDPGLGLRLIYFSYDVKMKEKGDIPEGYSVSREKKERFSLILESASTNQTSMYLCASIGTGGSWTEAFFGQGTRLTVV.

The chain has TRBV7-9 and TRBJ2-5, with 9 bases identical to TRBD2. Germline lookup yields CDR1 SEHNR and CDR2 FQNEAQ (reference sequence). This CDR3 comprises 17 residues. Trimming removed 0 bases from V and 2 bases from J; junction bases left unmatched: 7. CDR3 region: CASSLAQDSGGQETQYF. For the CDR3, the DNA is TGTGCCAGCAGCTTAGCCCAGGACAGCGGGGGGCAAGAGACCCAGTACTTC.

This clone appeared a few times. The rearrangement joins TRBV6-5 to TRBJ2-6, with a tentative D call TRBD2 (5 bases). From germline, CDR1 is MNHEY and CDR2 SVGAGI. Trimming removed 4 bases from V and 1 base from J, with 8 bases in between. CDR3 size: 15 residues. The CDR3 sequence is CASSLLVSGANVLTF. In DNA, the CDR3 is TGTGCCAGCAGTTTACTAGTTTCTGGGGCCAACGTCCTGACTTTC.

The chain uses TRBV1 and TRBJ2-1; TRBD2, the table's D call, lacks a check against the DNA. TRBV1 is designated a pseudogene. The CDR3 runs to 16 residues. The CDR3 DNA is TGCACCAGCAGCCAAGATATCCTAGCGGGAGGGAGTGAGCAGTTCTTC. It encodes CTSSQDILAGGSEQFF.

This clone was detected only a few times. CDR3 bases: TGTGCCAGCAGCTTAAATAGGAACAATGAGCAGTTCTTC. Translating it yields CASSLNRNNEQFF. The chain combines TRBV7-3 with TRBJ2-1; the D is unclear. V lost 1 base, J lost 5 bases, and 6 bases lay in between. Germline V gives CDR1 SGHTA, CDR2 FQGTGA. CDR3 size: 13 residues. Filled out from reference TRBV7-3 and TRBJ2-1, the complete variable domain reads GAGVSQTPSNKVTEKGKYVELRCDPISGHTALYWYRQSLGQGPEFLIYFQGTGAADDSGLPNDRFFAVRPEGSVSTLKIQRTERGDSAVYLCASSLNRNNEQFFGPGTRLTVL.

The chain combines TRBV4-2 with TRBJ2-7; weak D call: TRBD2 (6 bases). The ends were cut back, 5 bases at V and 4 bases at J, with 15 bases in the middle. In germline, CDR1 is LGHNA, CDR2 YNFKEQ. The CDR3 extends over 14 amino acids. This CDR3 reads CASSLDRGSYEQYF. CDR3 DNA sequence: TGTGCCAGCAGCTTGGATCGGGGGAGTTACGAGCAGTACTTC.